This T cell receptor beta chain was documented in a study of identical twins (dated by TCRdb to about 2016). Broadly, across the study: The study deep-sequenced TCR alpha and beta repertoires from monozygotic twins, unrelated adults of various ages and cord blood to test whether fetal clonotypes persist. To rule out contamination, replicate twin experiments were performed at different times with different library preparation protocols.

This clonotype was recorded at least ten times. Its specific antigen is unknown. Per-base quality was not reported, and no clone a single base away is much larger than it. The library came from 5' RACE. Sequencing relied on an Illumina HiSeq 2000. A universal primer binding site was introduced by template switching, and a unique molecular identifier was present in the final cDNA, enabling accurate counting of TCR cDNA molecules. Specific primers in the conserved constant-segment region were used to synthesize first-strand cDNA for the TCR alpha and beta chains. To control for contamination, every cDNA library was double barcoded, receiving both a SMART-Mk sample barcode and Illumina barcodes. TruSeq adapter sequences along with Illumina sample barcodes were introduced in two successive PCR steps. The Illumina HiSeq platform was used with custom primers to sequence TCR alpha and beta cDNA libraries. As for the original processing: MiGEC was used to process raw reads and extract unique molecular identifiers, and MiXCR was used to find CDR3 positions. Recombination models were inferred per individual with the repgenHMM and IGoR tools using an EM algorithm. The analysis of shared clonotypes was done with the tcR package in R, with sharing normalized by the product of cloneset sizes. To study raw recombination without the effects of thymic and clonal selection, out-of-frame nonproductive sequences were analyzed. TCRdb passed the public sequencing reads through fastp at Q25 and MiXCR, retaining productive beta sequences. Entries are consolidated by CDR3 protein sequence, retaining the most common genes and DNA. None of the V and J calls come from the authors' own analysis; TCRdb made them. This sample is represented by about 330,000 distinct CDR3 sequences; about 12% of them were singletons. The ten largest clones capture 7.2% of the sample.

CDR1 is given as KGHDR and CDR2 as SFDVKD, both from the germline V gene. V gives up 7 bases and J gives up 8 bases, and the segment between their germline ends measures 11 bases. From the cysteine up to the phenylalanine, the CDR3 has a length of 12 residues. CDR3 DNA only is kept here, 36 bases in frame from base 1. Only healthy Caucasian donors were included. The twin cohort comprised three pairs of female monozygotic twins, all aged roughly 18 to 30 years. Positive isolation kits from Invitrogen were used to isolate the CD4+ and CD8+ T cell populations. The paper's findings and limits, for the study overall: Because the same donors could not be followed over many years, the conclusions relied on cross-sectional statistical analysis. Fewer insertions were carried by abundant cord blood beta clonotypes, a similar but weaker trend appeared in young adult naive repertoires, and no such trend appeared in memory repertoires. Compared with coincidental sharing between unrelated individuals, an excess of low generation-probability sequences was observed among out-of-frame TCR alpha sequences shared between twins. Invariant T cells such as MAIT and iNKT could partly confound zero-insertion analyses, although diverse VJ usage argued against such confounding for most clonotypes. The excess sharing between twins in beta out-of-frame sequences was weaker because fewer shared sequences reduced the signal-to-noise ratio. In monozygotic twins, recombination models systematically underestimated out-of-frame TCR alpha sharing, but the models matched the sharing seen between unrelated individuals.

These data also formed part of another study, on yellow fever vaccine responses in identical twins. The second study's authors report: The T cell response to vaccination in identical twins was reported by the authors to appear partly convergent and partly personalized. In identical twins, the study followed T cell clones that responded to the vaccine with precision.

This sequence originates from a woman younger than 35 in good health. The chain links TRBV24-1 with TRBJ2-4, and perhaps TRBD1 as D gene, on 6 matching bases. Material: CD8+ T cells sorted from blood. The nucleotides read TGTGCCACCAGCGACAGGACGGACATTCAGTACTTC. Translation gives CATSDRTDIQYF.